The entry below gives a single T cell receptor (beta chain) sequence along with its context. The target antigen is unknown. This CDR3 region has 15 residues. V was clipped by 2 bases and J by 9 bases; unmatched bases: 9. Germline-derived CDR1 and CDR2 are SGHTA and FQGTGA. This record belongs to a study of Ad26.COV2.S vaccination and SARS-CoV-2 variants. Study as a whole: Dosing was one shot or two shots 56 days apart.

Clones were read by immunoSEQ multiplex PCR, and TCRdb kept only the in-frame ones, dropping some. This table has hundreds of thousands of clones, around 87% appearing once. Indicated treatment: roughly 18 received Ad26.COV2.S at low or high dose, single or two shots; 5 received placebo; per-sample allocation not given. Specimens were obtained on day 63 following the first vaccine or placebo injection. The donor was a Boston adult aged 18-55 years. Study-level points and caveats: Vaccine and placebo recipients had similar non-spike TCR breadth. Placebo recipients trailed vaccine recipients in spike-specific TCR breadth.

This sequence originates from a person between 18 and 59 years old who received the Ad26.COV2.S COVID-19 vaccine or a placebo. The starting material was peripheral blood, obtained in a trial of Ad26.COV2.S vaccine versus placebo. The chain is built from TRBV7-3 and TRBJ2-1; TRBD2 matches 8 bases. Here the CDR3 DNA reads TGTGCCAGCAGCTTAGCGGGGGGCGCTAGGAGTGAGCAGTTCTTC. It specifies CASSLAGGARSEQFF.